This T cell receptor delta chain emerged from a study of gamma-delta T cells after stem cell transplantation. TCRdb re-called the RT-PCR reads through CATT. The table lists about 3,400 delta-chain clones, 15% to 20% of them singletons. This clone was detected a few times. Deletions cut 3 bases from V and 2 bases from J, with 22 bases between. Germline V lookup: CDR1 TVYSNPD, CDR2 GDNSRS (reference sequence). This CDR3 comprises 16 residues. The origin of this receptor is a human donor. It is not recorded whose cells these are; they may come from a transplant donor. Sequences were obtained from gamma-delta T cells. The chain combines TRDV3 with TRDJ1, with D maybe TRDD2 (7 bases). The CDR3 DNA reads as TGTGCCTTCATCTGGTTTCCTACGCTGGGGACCGATAAACTCATCTTT. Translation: CAFIWFPTLGTDKLIF.